The sequence of this T cell receptor beta chain was determined in a study of T cells in Graves' hyperthyroidism and ophthalmopathy. Absent ophthalmopathy progression within 18 months defined stable Graves' hyperthyroidism. Patients aged 18 to 65 with hyperthyroidism were newly diagnosed, with duration under 2 months. Points from the study as a whole: Among thyroid clonotypes expanded above 0.001, most also appeared in blood.

As to this clonotype: What it binds is unknown.

RNA transcripts yielded amplified TCR beta CDR3 regions. RT-PCR in the first round (using the HTBI primer set) targeted the TCR CDR3. TCRdb reprocessed the multiplex PCR reads via MiXCR and lists one record per CDR3 protein. The sample carries about 740,000 distinct CDR3 sequences, around 15% recorded once. The length of the CDR3 is 17 residues. V was cut by 3 bases and J by 3 bases, with 19 bases left in between. CDR1 is MNHNS, CDR2 SASEGT, per germline. The chain employs TRBV6-1 and TRBJ2-3; perhaps TRBD1 as D (6 bases). Sample: blood. The sequence was obtained from a woman between 18 and 29 years old with Graves' hyperthyroidism. CDR3 in amino acids: CASSETGSLAWTDTQYF. CDR3 DNA sequence: TGTGCCAGCAGTGAGACAGGAAGCCTAGCATGGACAGATACGCAGTATTTT.